The 31 T cell receptor beta chains given below trace back to one sample, sequenced in a study of blood T cell repertoires in COVID-19. Assay used: immunoSEQ multiplex PCR; TCRdb lists only in-frame clones, some missing. The sample yields 200,000 to 250,000 clones, roughly 85% seen once. Sequenced input: peripheral blood. The receptor source for this set is a man in his fifties who had recovered from COVID-19.

This chain links TRBV30 with TRBJ2-3; TRBD2 matches at 11 bases. Trimming cost V 2 bases and J 0 bases; bases outside gene matches: 7. Germline-derived CDR1 and CDR2 are GTSNPN and SVGIG (reference sequence). The CDR3 spans 17 residues. The CDR3 coding sequence is TGTGCCTGGAGTTATCCGGGACTAGCGGCAAGCACAGATACGCAGTATTTT. Protein sequence: CAWSYPGLAASTDTQYF.

V is TRBV7-2 and J is TRBJ1-2; 9 positions match TRBD1. This CDR3 contains 13 residues. CDR1 and CDR2 from the germline V gene are SGHTA and FQGNSA. The trim removed 5 bases at V and 6 bases at J, leaving 4 bases unmatched. CDR3 DNA: TGTGCCAGCAGCGACAGGGGGAGGAATGGCTACACCTTC. As protein: CASSDRGRNGYTF.

V gene TRBV6-2 or TRBV6-3 combines with J gene TRBJ1-1; TRBD1 aligns across 10 bases. The CDR3 contains 14 residues. In germline, CDR1 is MNHEY, CDR2 SVGEGT. The V and J ends lost 6 bases and 3 bases, in that order; junction bases with no gene match: 4. The CDR3 spells CASSLDRGYTEAFF. The CDR3 DNA follows: TGTGCCAGCAGCCTGGACAGGGGGTACACTGAAGCTTTCTTT.

The chain joins TRBV27 to TRBJ2-7; 7 bases match TRBD2. V lost 0 bases and J lost 2; bases outside the gene matches: 4. CDR1 MNHEY and CDR2 SMNVEV come from the germline V gene (reference sequence). This CDR3 has 15 amino acids. The CDR3 DNA is TGTGCCAGCAGTTTATCCCGCGGGAGTACCTACGAGCAGTACTTC. Translation gives CASSLSRGSTYEQYF.

The chain couples TRBV4-2 to TRBJ2-7, with 12 bases matching TRBD2. CDR3 length: 16 residues. Germline V gene lookup returns CDR1 LGHNA and CDR2 YNFKEQ. The ends lost 1 base at V and 3 bases at J; junction bases unmatched: 4. The CDR3 sequence: CASSQGLAGDYYEQYF. DNA for the CDR3: TGTGCCAGCAGCCAAGGACTAGCGGGAGATTACTACGAGCAGTACTTC.

This clone has only one observation. The V and J genes are TRBV21-1 and TRBJ1-6; the table's D call, TRBD1, was not checked against the DNA. TRBV21-1 is a pseudogene. CDR3 length: 18 residues. The CDR3 coding sequence is TGTGCCAGCAGCAGACTAACAACAGGGAACAACCCCAATTCACCCCTCCACTTT. Amino acid sequence: CASSRLTTGNNPNSPLHF.

The V and J genes are TRBV2 and TRBJ2-5, with a tentative D call TRBD1 (6 bases). The V end was cut by 4 bases, the J end by 4 bases, with 13 bases between. The CDR3 consists of 14 residues. Per germline, CDR1 SNHLY and CDR2 FYNNEI. CDR3 nucleotide sequence: TGTGCCAGCAGTGGCATGGTCAGGGGAGAGACCCAGTACTTC. Translation gives CASSGMVRGETQYF. Variable domain in full (rest from reference TRBV2 and TRBJ2-5): EPEVTQTPSHQVTQMGQEVILRCVPISNHLYFYWYRQILGQKVEFLVSFYNNEISEKSEIFDDQFSVERPDGSNFTLKIRSTKLEDSAMYFCASSGMVRGETQYFGPGTRLLVL.

The chain couples TRBV27 to TRBJ1-1; D is undetermined. Germline V CDR1 and CDR2: MNHEY, SMNVEV (reference sequence). Trimming removed 2 bases from V and 4 bases from J, with 14 bases in between. The CDR3 runs to 15 residues. CDR3: CASSLGSVGVTEAFF. In DNA, the CDR3 is TGTGCCAGCAGTTTAGGGAGCGTGGGCGTCACTGAAGCTTTCTTT.

The chain links TRBV5-1 to TRBJ2-7; 7 bases are a match to TRBD1. The germline CDR1 and CDR2 sequences are SGHRS and YFSETQ. The length of the CDR3 is 16 residues. With V trimmed by 1 base and J by 4 bases, 11 bases remained unmatched. CDR3 DNA sequence: TGCGCCAGCAGCTTGAGGTTAGGGACAGTGGAATACGAGCAGTACTTC. It codes for CASSLRLGTVEYEQYF. Combining the CDR3 with reference TRBV5-1 and TRBJ2-7 gives the whole variable domain KAGVTQTPRYLIKTRGQQVTLSCSPISGHRSVSWYQQTPGQGLQFLFEYFSETQRNKGNFPGRFSGRQFSNSRSEMNVSTLELGDSALYLCASSLRLGTVEYEQYFGPGTRLTVT.

The chain employs TRBV14 and TRBJ2-1, with TRBD1 as a possible D gene (6 bases). Germline CDR1 is SGHDN and CDR2 is FVKESK. Trimming shortened V by 4 bases and J by 4 bases, and 17 bases separated the two germline ends. The CDR3 is 16 residues long. Here the CDR3 reads CASSRSLGAGYNEQFF. In DNA form, the CDR3 reads TGTGCCAGCAGCCGATCTCTGGGGGCAGGGTACAATGAGCAGTTCTTC.

This CDR3 is CAWSARGRYGYTF. CDR3 coding DNA: TGTGCCTGGAGTGCCAGGGGCCGGTATGGCTACACCTTC. This chain links TRBV30 with TRBJ1-2, with D possibly TRBD1 on 6 matching bases. V was cut by 1 base and J by 5 bases, with 11 bases left in between. CDR3 size: 13 residues. CDR1 and CDR2 (germline): GTSNPN, SVGIG (reference sequence).

The rearrangement joins TRBV28 to TRBJ1-2; 7 bases are a match to TRBD1. This CDR3 contains 16 residues. The V and J ends lost 1 base and 2 bases, in that order; junction bases with no gene match: 7. Germline V lookup: CDR1 MDHEN, CDR2 SYDVKM. CDR3: CASSLFPGGANYGYTF. The CDR3 region has the DNA TGTGCCAGCAGTTTATTCCCAGGGGGAGCGAACTATGGCTACACCTTC.

This chain joins TRBV5-6 and TRBJ2-7; a weak D match, TRBD1 (5 bases). The germline V gene encodes CDR1 SGHDT and CDR2 YYEEEE. With 0 bases removed from V and 3 bases from J, the gap between germline ends came to 10 bases. The CDR3 has 14 residues. In DNA form, the CDR3 reads TGTGCCAGCAGCTTGGAGGGGTCAAGCTACGAGCAGTACTTC. Its protein is CASSLEGSSYEQYF.

The V and J genes are TRBV18 and TRBJ1-2, with 9 bases lining up with TRBD1. The CDR3 is 13 amino acids. Trimming removed 4 bases from V and 6 bases from J; junction bases left unmatched: 3. Per the germline V gene, CDR1 is KGHSH and CDR2 is LQKENI. In DNA, the CDR3 is TGTGCCAGCTCACTACAGGGGGCTGATGGCTACACCTTC. Its translation is CASSLQGADGYTF.

The chain links TRBV5-4 to TRBJ2-3, with D possibly being TRBD2 (7 bases). Trimming shortened V by 5 bases and J by 3 bases, and 19 bases separated the two germline ends. This CDR3 is 16 amino acids long. Germline V lookup: CDR1 SGHNT, CDR2 YYREEE (reference sequence). The CDR3 DNA reads TGTGCCAGCAGGCAGGGAGGGGGGGGCCTAACAGATACGCAGTATTTT. Amino acids: CASRQGGGGLTDTQYF.

The chain carries TRBV28 and TRBJ2-7, with D possibly TRBD2 on 6 matching bases. The germline gives CDR1 MDHEN, CDR2 SYDVKM. The CDR3 consists of 15 residues. V dropped 4 bases and J dropped 4 bases, with 17 bases sitting between them. The CDR3 nucleotides are TGTGCCAGCAGTTCTTTCGGCCCAGGAGGGTACGAGCAGTACTTC. Translating it yields CASSSFGPGGYEQYF.

This clone occurred once. V usage is TRBV28 and J usage is TRBJ1-5, with D uncertain. The V gene lost 6 bases and the J gene lost 3 bases, with 9 bases spanning the gap. There are 13 residues in the CDR3. Germline V lookup: CDR1 MDHEN, CDR2 SYDVKM. CDR3 protein: CASRRTSNQPQHF. CDR3 bases: TGTGCCAGCAGAAGAACTTCCAATCAGCCCCAGCATTTT.

CDR3 residues: CASSPQTGGRETQYF. Here the CDR3 DNA reads TGTGCCAGCTCACCACAGACAGGGGGCCGAGAGACCCAGTACTTC. The chain employs TRBV18 and TRBJ2-5, with 10 bases lining up with TRBD1. Trimming at V came to 1 base and at J to 4 bases, leaving 3 bases not matched to a gene. Germline CDR1 and CDR2: KGHSH and LQKENI. The CDR3 has 15 amino acids.

The V and J genes are TRBV15 and TRBJ2-2, with D maybe TRBD2 (5 bases). V lost 1 base and J 7 bases, leaving 16 bases between the germline ends. There are 16 residues in the CDR3. CDR1 and CDR2 (germline): LNHNV, YYDKDF (reference sequence). CDR3 nucleotide sequence: TGTGCCACCAGCAGAGTCGCGGGCTCCTGGGACGGGGAGCTGTTTTTT. It encodes CATSRVAGSWDGELFF.

The chain recombines TRBV3-1 (or the pseudogene TRBV3-2) with TRBJ1-2; tentative D call: TRBD1 (6 bases). CDR1 LGHDT and CDR2 YNNKEL come from the germline V gene (reference sequence). The CDR3 is 16 amino acids. Deletions cut 0 bases from V and 4 bases from J, with 15 bases between. This CDR3 is CASSQDRRGHSYGYTF. CDR3 in DNA: TGTGCCAGCAGCCAAGATAGGCGGGGGCATAGCTATGGCTACACCTTC.

The chain is built from TRBV7-9 and TRBJ1-3; D is perhaps TRBD1 (5 bases). The ends were cut back, 5 bases at V and 0 bases at J, with 11 bases in the middle. Germline values: CDR1 SEHNR, CDR2 FQNEAQ (reference sequence). This CDR3 contains 15 residues. The CDR3 region is CASSPRAYSGNTIYF. CDR3 nucleotide sequence: TGTGCCAGCAGCCCCAGGGCCTACTCTGGAAACACCATATATTTT.

J is TRBJ2-3 and V is TRBV18, with unresolved D. Germline loops: CDR1 KGHSH, CDR2 LQKENI. The CDR3 runs to 13 residues. The germline V and J ends were trimmed by 1 base and 4 bases, with 6 bases remaining between them. The CDR3 protein is CASSPRIADTQYF. The CDR3 region has the DNA TGTGCCAGCTCACCACGTATAGCAGATACGCAGTATTTT.

V and J are TRBV7-2 and TRBJ1-4, with TRBD1 identical over 8 bases. The CDR3 spans 16 residues. The junction had 9 bases not matched to a gene; V was cut back by 4 bases and J by 5 bases. Germline values: CDR1 SGHTA, CDR2 FQGNSA. The CDR3 here is CASSSQRGQVNEKLFF. The CDR3 coding sequence is TGTGCCAGCAGCTCCCAGAGGGGACAGGTGAATGAAAAACTGTTTTTT.

The J gene is TRBJ2-3, the V gene TRBV6-1; the D gene is possibly TRBD1 (5 bases). Germline V CDR1 and CDR2: MNHNS, SASEGT. CDR3 length equals 12 residues. Trimming pared 3 bases from V and 6 bases from J, leaving 7 bases between. CDR3 sequence: CASSENRDTQYF. CDR3 in DNA: TGTGCCAGCAGTGAGAACAGGGATACGCAGTATTTT.

This chain links TRBV5-8 with TRBJ2-7, with a weak D call TRBD2 (5 bases). This CDR3 has 15 amino acids. The V gene lost 0 bases and the J gene lost 0 bases, with 10 bases spanning the gap. Germline CDR1 and CDR2: SGHTS and YDEGEE. CDR3 nucleotide sequence: TGTGCCAGCAGCTTGGGAGGGTCCTACTCCTACGAGCAGTACTTC. As protein: CASSLGGSYSYEQYF. Full variable domain (missing parts from reference TRBV5-8 and TRBJ2-7): EAGVTQSPTHLIKTRGQQATLRCSPISGHTSVYWYQQALGLGLQFLLWYDEGEERNRGNFPPRFSGRQFPNYSSELNVNALELEDSALYLCASSLGGSYSYEQYFGPGTRLTVT.

The rearrangement joins TRBV28 to TRBJ1-2; D not certain. Between the trimmed V and J ends, which lost 3 bases and 5 bases, there was a span of 10 bases. The V gene's germline CDR1 is MDHEN and CDR2 SYDVKM. This CDR3 region has 13 residues. The CDR3 spells CASSFATEYGYTF. In DNA form, the CDR3 reads TGTGCCAGCAGTTTTGCGACGGAGTATGGCTACACCTTC.

V is TRBV7-9 and J is TRBJ1-4; 7 nucleotides match TRBD1. Unmatched junction bases numbered 3, after V lost 4 bases and J lost 1 base. This CDR3 has 15 amino acids. Germline V gene data show CDR1 as SEHNR and CDR2 as FQNEAQ (reference sequence). CDR3 DNA sequence: TGTGCCAGCAGCTCAGGGACAGAAACTAATGAAAAACTGTTTTTT. Its protein product is CASSSGTETNEKLFF.

The chain couples TRBV28 to TRBJ2-7, with D perhaps matching TRBD2 (5 bases). Trimming removed 6 bases from V and 2 bases from J, with 17 bases in between. Germline CDR1 reads MDHEN; CDR2 reads SYDVKM. The CDR3 length is 15 residues. The CDR3 loop reads CASSPERNIPYEQYF. CDR3 in DNA: TGTGCCAGCAGCCCCGAGCGGAACATTCCCTACGAGCAGTACTTC.

This clone was counted between two and nine times. V and J are TRBV2 and TRBJ1-6; D is undetermined. Between the trimmed V and J ends, which lost 6 bases and 9 bases, there was a span of 12 bases. CDR1 and CDR2 from the germline V gene are SNHLY and FYNNEI. The CDR3 covers 13 residues. CDR3 sequence reads: CASRLTGGSPLHF. The CDR3 coding sequence is TGTGCCAGCAGATTGACCGGCGGTTCACCCCTCCACTTT. The full variable domain, in which reference TRBV2 and TRBJ1-6 provide the parts outside the CDR3, is EPEVTQTPSHQVTQMGQEVILRCVPISNHLYFYWYRQILGQKVEFLVSFYNNEISEKSEIFDDQFSVERPDGSNFTLKIRSTKLEDSAMYFCASRLTGGSPLHFGNGTRLTVT.

The chain combines TRBV6-5 with TRBJ2-1, with D tentatively TRBD2 (5 bases). CDR1 and CDR2 (germline): MNHEY, SVGAGI. The CDR3 runs to 14 residues. With 5 bases removed from V and 8 bases from J, the gap between germline ends came to 16 bases. In DNA form, the CDR3 reads TGTGCCAGCAGTCTCAGACGGAATAGCGATGAGCAGTTCTTC. Amino acid sequence: CASSLRRNSDEQFF.

This clone was observed a handful of times. The chain recombines TRBV9 with TRBJ2-2; no firm D call. Germline values: CDR1 SGDLS, CDR2 YYNGEE. This CDR3 region has 15 residues. V shed 3 bases and J shed 5 bases, with 14 bases lying between them. CDR3 sequence reads: CASSAPSARTGELFF. CDR3 bases: TGTGCCAGCAGCGCTCCCTCCGCGCGAACCGGGGAGCTGTTTTTT.